This TCR beta chain derives from a study of T cell changes during pregnancy in multiple sclerosis. The germline V gene encodes CDR1 SGHTA and CDR2 FQGNSA. The length of the CDR3 is 19 residues. With 5 bases clipped from V and 0 bases from J, the junction kept 8 bases outside the gene matches. The table came from immunoSEQ multiplex PCR; TCRdb's copy has only in-frame clones and leaves some out. The sample lists some 44,000 clones, 88% seen once, with under 1.5% in the top ten. This rearrangement joins TRBV7-2 to TRBJ2-3, with 16 bases lining up with TRBD2. Sequences were derived from CD4+ T cells from peripheral blood mononuclear cells, sampled in the second trimester of pregnancy. This sequence originates from a female donor with multiple sclerosis, enrolled in a pregnancy study. The CDR3 sequence: CASSRGTSGRVKSTDTQYF. The CDR3 DNA reads TGTGCCAGCAGCCGCGGGACTAGCGGGAGGGTAAAAAGCACAGATACGCAGTATTTT.